Below, one T cell receptor beta chain is given with its context. Antigen unknown. Germline values: CDR1 SQVTM, CDR2 ANQGSEA. The CDR3 length is 12 residues. V shed 7 bases and J 6 bases; nucleotides not matched to a gene: 7. With constant-segment primers, 5'RACE yielded cDNA libraries of TCR alpha and TCR beta that carried sample barcodes and UMIs. TCRdb recomputed calls from the 5' RACE reads with MiXCR, one row per CDR3 protein. The sample has roughly 240,000 distinct CDR3 sequences, about 17% seen once. The sample belongs to a study of T-cell memory formation after mild COVID-19. Overall study results and limits: Confirmation of SARS-CoV-2 specificity was lacking for second-wave clones peaking day 37. The study found contracting CD4+ clones mainly in CM and EM and contracting CD8+ clones in EMRA. Prior to infection, memory already included some responding clones, suggesting cross-reactive memory joined.

J is TRBJ2-3 and V is TRBV29-1, with 7 bases identical to TRBD1. Material for sequencing was PBMCs or a T cell subset sorted from them (not recorded which). This clonotype originated in a man between 18 and 29 years old who had mild COVID-19 (a few samples of this study predate the infection). Cell type and time point are not known. The CDR3 sequence is CSAGGFGDTQYF. The DNA of the CDR3 is TGCAGCGCAGGGGGATTCGGGGATACGCAGTATTTT.